Shown below are 10 T cell receptor beta chains from a single sample sequenced in a study of T cells in Graves' hyperthyroidism and ophthalmopathy. TCR beta CDR3 regions were amplified from RNA transcripts. The TCR CDR3 first-round RT-PCR relied on the HTBI primer set. TCRdb called the multiplex PCR reads again in MiXCR, with one record for every CDR3 protein. The sample records some 500,000 distinct CDR3 sequences, around 15% being singletons. Sequencing was done on a sample of blood. These receptors were taken from a woman between 18 and 30 years old with Graves' hyperthyroidism.

This clonotype came up many times. The chain couples TRBV7-2 to TRBJ2-5; TRBD1 matches 7 bases. This CDR3 region has 16 residues. Per the germline V gene, CDR1 is SGHTA and CDR2 is FQGNSA. J was trimmed by 4 bases and V by 2 bases; bases with no gene match: 10. CDR3 region: CASSLSPTRGRETQYF. For the CDR3, the DNA is TGTGCCAGCAGCTTATCTCCGACAAGGGGGCGAGAGACCCAGTACTTC.

This clonotype was counted ten times or more. This rearrangement joins TRBV12-5 to TRBJ1-1; D gene unclear. This CDR3 spans 14 amino acids. CDR1 and CDR2 (germline): LGHNT, FRNRAP. Trimming stripped 0 bases from V and 5 bases from J, with 10 bases between. The CDR3 DNA is TGTGCTAGTGGTTTGGTACCCCCCGGAACTGAAGCTTTCTTT. Its translation is CASGLVPPGTEAFF.

The sample holds many counts of this clonotype. V usage is TRBV10-3 and J usage is TRBJ2-2; TRBD1 matches 11 bases. V was pared by 10 bases and J by 4 bases, with 5 bases of the junction left unmatched. The CDR3 is 14 amino acids. Germline V gene lookup returns CDR1 ENHRY and CDR2 SYGVKD. As DNA, the CDR3 is TGTGCCACCGGACAGGGGGCGGGCACCGGGGAGCTGTTTTTT. As protein: CATGQGAGTGELFF.

The chain carries TRBV28 and TRBJ2-2; either TRBD1 or TRBD2 may fit D (5 bases each). The CDR3 runs to 19 residues. Germline V gene sequence: CDR1 MDHEN, CDR2 SYDVKM. The germline V and J ends were trimmed by 6 bases and 2 bases, with 25 bases remaining between them. CDR3: CASSSNWRGTNTNTGELFF. CDR3 sequence (DNA): TGTGCCAGCAGCTCCAACTGGAGAGGGACCAATACAAACACCGGGGAGCTGTTTTTT.

This clonotype was recorded many times. V usage is TRBV30 and J usage is TRBJ2-1; no clear D. The CDR3 runs to 13 residues. Germline lookup yields CDR1 GTSNPN and CDR2 SVGIG (reference sequence). The V end lost 1 base, the J end lost 0 bases, and 4 bases lay between the germline ends. The CDR3 DNA follows: TGTGCCTGGAGTGGGAGCTCCTACAATGAGCAGTTCTTC. This gives the protein CAWSGSSYNEQFF.

This clonotype occurred many times. The V gene is TRBV19, the J gene TRBJ1-3, with TRBD1 as a possible D gene (5 bases). V was shortened by 4 bases and J by 2 bases, with 27 bases between the two germline ends. CDR3 length: 20 residues. From germline, CDR1 is LNHDA and CDR2 SQIVND (reference sequence). This CDR3 reads CASSNHHREGWGFAGNTIYF. The CDR3, as DNA: TGTGCCAGTAGTAACCACCATCGTGAGGGCTGGGGCTTCGCTGGAAACACCATATATTTT. Complete variable domain (other parts from reference TRBV19 and TRBJ1-3): DGGITQSPKYLFRKEGQNVTLSCEQNLNHDAMYWYRQDPGQGLRLIYYSQIVNDFQKGDIAEGYSVSREKKESFPLTVTSAQKNPTAFYLCASSNHHREGWGFAGNTIYFGEGSWLTVV.

This clonotype occurred a few times. This sequence joins TRBV20-1 and TRBJ2-1; D possibly corresponds to TRBD2 (6 bases). V lost 5 bases, J lost 5 bases, and 19 bases lay in between. Germline V CDR1 and CDR2: DFQATT, SNEGSKA (reference sequence). The CDR3 consists of 15 residues. The CDR3 is CSAHAPGLGDNEQFF. For the CDR3, the DNA is TGCAGTGCTCACGCTCCGGGACTGGGGGACAATGAGCAGTTCTTC.

This clonotype turned up a few times. V usage is TRBV12-5 and J usage is TRBJ2-1, with 10 bases aligning to TRBD2. CDR1 is LGHNT, CDR2 FRNRAP, per germline. V shed 2 bases, J shed 3 bases, and the junction held 4 bases outside the gene matches. The CDR3 loop spans 16 amino acids. Written as DNA, the CDR3 is TGTGCTAGTGGTTTGCCCCGGACTAGCGGCTACAATGAGCAGTTCTTC. Amino acids: CASGLPRTSGYNEQFF.

Regarding this clonotype: The junction departs from germline at one end; a sequencing error may be responsible. The J gene is TRBJ1-4, the V gene TRBV9; D may be TRBD1 (6 bases). This CDR3 has 14 amino acids. Germline V gene lookup returns CDR1 SGDLS and CDR2 YYNGEE. The CDR3 spells CARSADQGIEKLFF. The CDR3 nucleotides are TGTGCCAGAAGCGCAGATCAGGGGATAGAAAAACTGTTTTTT.

This clonotype has ten or more counts. V is TRBV5-1 and J is TRBJ1-2; D is undetermined. CDR3 length equals 14 residues. The ends were cut back, 4 bases at V and 0 bases at J, with 10 bases in the middle. Germline CDR1 reads SGHRS; CDR2 reads YFSETQ. DNA for the CDR3: TGCGCCAGCAGCGCGGCGACCGCTAACTATGGCTACACCTTC. Residues: CASSAATANYGYTF.